Following are 3 T cell receptor beta chains from one sample sequenced in a study of CD8 T cells in ankylosing spondylitis. These receptors are not linked to any known antigen. MiXCR, applied by TCRdb to the 5' RACE reads, yields one record per CDR3 protein. The table includes about 450,000 distinct CDR3 sequences, approximately 26% detected once. Whole-study results and caveats: Fewer than 10 highly homologous variants made up a TCR beta motif that seemed to typify ankylosing spondylitis blood.

The sequencing input was blood, either unsorted or a sorted T cell fraction (not recorded which). The receptor source for this set is a male donor with ankylosing spondylitis.

The gene calls are TRBV20-1 and TRBJ2-1; 12 nucleotides align to TRBD2. V lost 2 bases and J lost 3; bases outside the gene matches: 2. The germline V gene has CDR1 DFQATT and CDR2 SNEGSKA (reference sequence). This CDR3 contains 15 residues. The CDR3 loop reads CSARKTSGSYNEQFF. The CDR3, as DNA: TGCAGTGCTAGAAAGACTAGCGGGAGCTACAATGAGCAGTTCTTC.

This clonotype was picked up one time. The chain joins TRBV13 to TRBJ1-2, with a tentative D call TRBD1 (5 bases). Germline V lookup: CDR1 PRHDT, CDR2 FYEKMQ (reference sequence). The CDR3 sequence is 13 residues long. V gave up 5 bases and J gave up 6 bases, with 13 bases separating them. In nucleotides, the CDR3 is TGTGCCAGCAGCCGTGGTGGAGGGGATGGCTACACCTTC. Its protein is CASSRGGGDGYTF.

This clonotype was counted at least ten times. The chain combines TRBV7-2 with TRBJ2-5; no clear D gene. Trimming pared 2 bases from V and 0 bases from J, leaving 7 bases between. CDR3 size: 14 residues. Per the germline V gene, CDR1 is SGHTA and CDR2 is FQGNSA. The CDR3 bases are TGTGCCAGCAGCTTAATTGAGTACCAAGAGACCCAGTACTTC. Protein product: CASSLIEYQETQYF.